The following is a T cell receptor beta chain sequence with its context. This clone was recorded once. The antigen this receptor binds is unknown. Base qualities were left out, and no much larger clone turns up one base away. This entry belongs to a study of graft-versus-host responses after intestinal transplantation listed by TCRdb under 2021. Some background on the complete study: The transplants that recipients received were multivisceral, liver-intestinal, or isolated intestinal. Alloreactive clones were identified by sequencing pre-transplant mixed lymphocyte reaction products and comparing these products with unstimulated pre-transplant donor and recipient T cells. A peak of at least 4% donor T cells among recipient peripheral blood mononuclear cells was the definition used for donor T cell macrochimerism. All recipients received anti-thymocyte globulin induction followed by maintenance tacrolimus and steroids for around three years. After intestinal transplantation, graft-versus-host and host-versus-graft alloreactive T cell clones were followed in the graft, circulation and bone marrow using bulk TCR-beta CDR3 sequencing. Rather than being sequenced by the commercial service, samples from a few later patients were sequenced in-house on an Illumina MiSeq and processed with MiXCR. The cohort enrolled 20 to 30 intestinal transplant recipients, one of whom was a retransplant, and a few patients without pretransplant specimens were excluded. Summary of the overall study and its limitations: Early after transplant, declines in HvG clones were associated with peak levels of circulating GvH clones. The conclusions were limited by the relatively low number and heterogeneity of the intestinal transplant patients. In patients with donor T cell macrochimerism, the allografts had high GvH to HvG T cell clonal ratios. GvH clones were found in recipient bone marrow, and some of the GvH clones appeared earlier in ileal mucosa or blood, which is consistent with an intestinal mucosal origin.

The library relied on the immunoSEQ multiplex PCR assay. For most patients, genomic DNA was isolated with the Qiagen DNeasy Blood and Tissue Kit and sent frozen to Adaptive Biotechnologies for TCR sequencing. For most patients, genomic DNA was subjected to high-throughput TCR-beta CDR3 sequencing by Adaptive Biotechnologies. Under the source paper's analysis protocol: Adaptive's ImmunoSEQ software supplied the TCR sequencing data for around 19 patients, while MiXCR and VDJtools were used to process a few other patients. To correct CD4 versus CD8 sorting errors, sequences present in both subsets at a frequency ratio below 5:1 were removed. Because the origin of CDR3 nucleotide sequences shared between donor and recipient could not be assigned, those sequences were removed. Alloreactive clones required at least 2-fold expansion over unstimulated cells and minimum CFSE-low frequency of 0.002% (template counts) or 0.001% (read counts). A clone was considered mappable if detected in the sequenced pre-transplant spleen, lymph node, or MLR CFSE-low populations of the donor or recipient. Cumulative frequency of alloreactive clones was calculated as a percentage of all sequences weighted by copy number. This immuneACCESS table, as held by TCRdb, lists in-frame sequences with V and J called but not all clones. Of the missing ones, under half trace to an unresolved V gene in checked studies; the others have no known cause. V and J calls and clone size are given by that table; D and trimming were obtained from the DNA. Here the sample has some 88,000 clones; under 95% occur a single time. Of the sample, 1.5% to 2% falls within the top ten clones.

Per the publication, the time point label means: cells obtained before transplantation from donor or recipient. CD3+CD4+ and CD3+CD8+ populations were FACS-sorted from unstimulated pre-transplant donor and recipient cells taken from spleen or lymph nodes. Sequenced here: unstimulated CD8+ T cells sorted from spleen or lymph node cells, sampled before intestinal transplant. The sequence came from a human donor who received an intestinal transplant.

The CDR3 has the sequence CASSHPGLIGERFTDTQYF. The base sequence is TGCGCCAGCAGCCATCCGGGACTGATAGGGGAGCGGTTCACAGATACGCAGTATTTT. The chain is encoded by TRBV4-3 joined to TRBJ2-3; TRBD2 is possibly the D segment (6 matching bases). The V and J ends are trimmed by 3 bases and 2 bases, leaving 24 bases between them. CDR1 LGHNA and CDR2 YSLEER are derived from the germline V gene. From cysteine to phenylalanine, the CDR3 is 19 amino acids long. The kept DNA is CDR3 alone, 57 bases in frame from the first base.